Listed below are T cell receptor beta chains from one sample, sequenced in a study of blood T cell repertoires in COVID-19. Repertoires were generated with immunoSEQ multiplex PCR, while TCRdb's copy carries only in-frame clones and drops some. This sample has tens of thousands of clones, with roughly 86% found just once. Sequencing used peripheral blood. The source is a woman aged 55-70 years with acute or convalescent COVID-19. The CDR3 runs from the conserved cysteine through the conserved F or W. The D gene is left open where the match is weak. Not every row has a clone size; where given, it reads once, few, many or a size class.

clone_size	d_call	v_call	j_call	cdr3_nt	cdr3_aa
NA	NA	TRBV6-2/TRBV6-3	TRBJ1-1	TGTGCCAGCAGTTCGCGATTGAACACTGAAGCTTTCTTT	CASSSRLNTEAFF
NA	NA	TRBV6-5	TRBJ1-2	TGTGCCACCGTACGGAGAGTAGGATTCGGCTACACCTTC	CATVRRVGFGYTF
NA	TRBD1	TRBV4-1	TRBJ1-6	TGCGCCAGCAGCCAGGACAGGGTCTGGTCACCCCTCCACTTT	CASSQDRVWSPLHF
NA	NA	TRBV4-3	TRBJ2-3	TGCGCCAGCAGCCAAGAATTTAGCTCTCTCGGAACGCATACGCAGTATTTT	CASSQEFSSLGTHTQYF
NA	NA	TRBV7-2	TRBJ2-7	TGTGCCAGCGGCCAGTTCTCCTACGAGCAGTACTTC	CASGQFSYEQYF
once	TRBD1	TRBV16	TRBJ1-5	TGTGCCAGCAGCCAATCTGCCGGCGCGGACAGGGGGCTTTATAGCAATCAGCCCCAGCATTTT	CASSQSAGADRGLYSNQPQHF
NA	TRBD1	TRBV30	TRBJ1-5	TGTGCCTGGAGTCCAGGGGGCGTTCAGCCCCAGCATTTT	CAWSPGGVQPQHF
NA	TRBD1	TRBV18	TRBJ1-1	TGTGCCAGCTCACCCTCGACAGGGGTAGATGAAGCTTTCTTT	CASSPSTGVDEAFF
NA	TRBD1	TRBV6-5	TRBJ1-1	TGTGCCACCGCGGGACAGAAGAACACTGAAGCTTTCTTT	CATAGQKNTEAFF
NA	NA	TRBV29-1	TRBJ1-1	TGCAGCGTTGAAGTATGGGGCTCGGGCACTGAAGCTTTCTTT	CSVEVWGSGTEAFF
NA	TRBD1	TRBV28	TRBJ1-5	TGTGCCAGCAGTACCCTCGGACAGGGAGGGCAGCCCCAGCATTTT	CASSTLGQGGQPQHF
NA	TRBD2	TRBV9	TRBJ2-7	TGTGCCAGCAGCGTAGATCCGAGCGGGGGTTACTACGAGCAGTACTTC	CASSVDPSGGYYEQYF
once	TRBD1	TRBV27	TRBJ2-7	TGTGCCAGCAGTTTGGTACAGGGGGACGGATACGAGCAGTACTTC	CASSLVQGDGYEQYF
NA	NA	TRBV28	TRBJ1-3	TGTGCCAGCAGTTTAGGGAGGGCTGGAAACACCATATATTTT	CASSLGRAGNTIYF
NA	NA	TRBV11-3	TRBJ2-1	TGTGCCAGCAGTGACAGTAATGAGCAGTTCTTC	CASSDSNEQFF
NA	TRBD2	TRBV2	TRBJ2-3	TGTGCCAGCAGCGGGACTAGCGGGAGCTACGATACGCAGTATTTT	CASSGTSGSYDTQYF
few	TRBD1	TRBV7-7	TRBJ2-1	TGTGCCAGCAGCCCTACCTCCGGACAGGGTTTGAGTGAGCAGTTCTTC	CASSPTSGQGLSEQFF
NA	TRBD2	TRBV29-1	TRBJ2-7	TGCAGCGTTGAAGGAGAGAGCGGGGGGGGATCCTACGAGCAGTACTTC	CSVEGESGGGSYEQYF
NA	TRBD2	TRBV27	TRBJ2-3	TGTGCCAGCAGTAATAGCGGGGCCACAGATACGCAGTATTTT	CASSNSGATDTQYF
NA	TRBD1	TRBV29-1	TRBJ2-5	TGCAGCGTTGAAGGTTCTGACAGGGGACGGGAGACCCAGTACTTC	CSVEGSDRGRETQYF
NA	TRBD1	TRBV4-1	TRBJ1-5	TGCGCCAGCAGCCAAGAAGAACAGGGGGCAGGGCAGCCCCAGCATTTT	CASSQEEQGAGQPQHF
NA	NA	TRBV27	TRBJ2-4	TGTGCCGGCGGACTCTCCTTAACCAAAAACATTCAGTACTTC	CAGGLSLTKNIQYF
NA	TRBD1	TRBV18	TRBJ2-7	TGTGCCAGCTCACCTTGGGACAGGGGTGGAGAGCAGTACTTC	CASSPWDRGGEQYF
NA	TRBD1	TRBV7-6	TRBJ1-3	TGTGCCAGCAGCTCCTCCGGGACAGTTGGAAACACCATATATTTT	CASSSSGTVGNTIYF
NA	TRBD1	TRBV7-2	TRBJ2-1	TGTGCCAGCAGCTCGTCCCGGGACAGAGTCAATGAGCAGTTCTTC	CASSSSRDRVNEQFF
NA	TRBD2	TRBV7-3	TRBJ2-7	TGTGCCAGCAGCTTAACGTCCCGGCTAGCGGGCTACGAGCAGTACTTC	CASSLTSRLAGYEQYF
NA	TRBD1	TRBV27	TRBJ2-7	TGTGCCAGCAGTAGAACAGGGGTCGGCTCCTACGAGCAGTACTTC	CASSRTGVGSYEQYF
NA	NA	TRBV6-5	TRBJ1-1	TGTGCCAGCAGTTACTCGCCAGGGTTATACACTGAAGCTTTCTTT	CASSYSPGLYTEAFF
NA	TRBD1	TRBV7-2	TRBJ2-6	TGTGCCAGCAGCCATGGACAGGGCACCTCTGGGGCCAACGTCCTGACTTTC	CASSHGQGTSGANVLTF
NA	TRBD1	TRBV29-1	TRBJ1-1	TGCAGCGTTGACCGCAGGGGGCGGAATGAAGCTTTCTTT	CSVDRRGRNEAFF
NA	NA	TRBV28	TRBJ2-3	TGTGCCAGCAGGGAAACAGGGAAAGATACGCAGTATTTT	CASRETGKDTQYF
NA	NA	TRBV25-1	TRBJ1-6	TGTGCCAGCAGTGAATATGGGGGGACGAGTTCACCCCTCCACTTT	CASSEYGGTSSPLHF
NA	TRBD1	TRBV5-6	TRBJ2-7	TGTGCCAGCAGCGAACAGGGGCGGTTGGGCTCCTACGAGCAGTACTTC	CASSEQGRLGSYEQYF
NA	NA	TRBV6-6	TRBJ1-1	TGTGCCAGCAGCCATCCCGAGGGCACTGAAGCTTTCTTT	CASSHPEGTEAFF
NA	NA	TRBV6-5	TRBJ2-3	TGTGCCAGCAATCCTAGCGCTACAGATACGCAGTATTTT	CASNPSATDTQYF
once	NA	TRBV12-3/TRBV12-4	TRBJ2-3	TGTGCCAGCAGTTTAGGTCGAGTTACGCAGTATTTT	CASSLGRVTQYF
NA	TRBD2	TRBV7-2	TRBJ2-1	TGTGCCAGCAGCTTAGATTCAGTGAGTGGCGGGAGATTGTTCTTC	CASSLDSVSGGRLFF